This TCR beta chain was identified during a study of blood T cell repertoires in COVID-19. Study-level background: The United States, Italy and Spain provided the acute and convalescent COVID-19 samples. Sources were T cells, B-cell-depleted T cells, or PBMCs; the material itself was cDNA or gDNA.

In the source study's methods: Counts of nucleated cells, estimated from reference gene primer amplification, were obtained. Sequencing used immunoSEQ multiplex PCR; TCRdb keeps in-frame clones, though not all of them. V and J calls and clone size are given by that table; D and trimming were obtained from the DNA. The sample consists of 200,000 or so clones, roughly 80% of them appearing once. This CDR3 has 12 amino acids. V lost 5 bases, J lost 1 base, and 5 bases lay in between. This clone was observed a single time. The sequenced sample consisted of peripheral blood. The V and J genes are TRBV12-3 or TRBV12-4 and TRBJ1-1, with D unresolved. The receptor comes from a woman older than 75 with acute or convalescent COVID-19. The CDR3 DNA is TGTGCCAGCAGTAACAGGAACACTGAAGCTTTCTTT. Protein product: CASSNRNTEAFF.